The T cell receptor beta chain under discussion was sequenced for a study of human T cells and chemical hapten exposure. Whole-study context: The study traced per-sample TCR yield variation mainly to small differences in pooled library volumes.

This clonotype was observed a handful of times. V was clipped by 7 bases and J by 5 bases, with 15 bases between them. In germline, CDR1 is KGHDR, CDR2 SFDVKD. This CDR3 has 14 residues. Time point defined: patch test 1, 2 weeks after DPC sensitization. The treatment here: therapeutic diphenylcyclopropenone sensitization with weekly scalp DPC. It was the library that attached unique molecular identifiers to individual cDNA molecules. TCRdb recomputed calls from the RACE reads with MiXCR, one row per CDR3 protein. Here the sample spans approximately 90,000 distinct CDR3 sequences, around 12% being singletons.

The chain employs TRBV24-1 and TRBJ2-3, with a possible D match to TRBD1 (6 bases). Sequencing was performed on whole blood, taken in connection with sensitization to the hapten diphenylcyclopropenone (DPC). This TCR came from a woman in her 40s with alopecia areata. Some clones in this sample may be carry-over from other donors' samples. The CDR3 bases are TGTGCCACCAGCCCTTCGGACAGTCTAGATACGCAGTATTTT. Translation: CATSPSDSLDTQYF.